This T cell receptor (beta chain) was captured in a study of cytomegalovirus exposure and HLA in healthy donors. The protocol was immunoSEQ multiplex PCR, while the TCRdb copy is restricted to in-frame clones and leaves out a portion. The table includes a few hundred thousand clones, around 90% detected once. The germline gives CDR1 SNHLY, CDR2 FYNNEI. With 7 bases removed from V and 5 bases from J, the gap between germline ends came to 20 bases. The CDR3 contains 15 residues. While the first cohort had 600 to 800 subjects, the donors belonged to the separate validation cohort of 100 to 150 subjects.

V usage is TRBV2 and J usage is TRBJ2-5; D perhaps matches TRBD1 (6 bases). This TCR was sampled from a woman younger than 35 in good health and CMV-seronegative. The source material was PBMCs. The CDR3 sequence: CASTYTGRTVETQYF. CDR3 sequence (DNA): TGTGCCAGCACCTATACAGGGCGGACTGTGGAGACCCAGTACTTC.